These 27 T cell receptor beta chains share one sample of origin, sequenced in a study of early T cells in non-severe SARS-CoV-2 infection. MiXCR, applied by TCRdb to the 5' RACE reads, yields one record per CDR3 protein. Of about 35,000 distinct CDR3 sequences in the sample, approximately 8% are singletons; the top ten hold 9.5% to 15%. The source was whole blood, collected at baseline. These receptors all stem from an adult who was a healthcare worker with PCR-confirmed SARS-CoV-2 infection or an uninfected control (not recorded which).

The table lists this clonotype with many counts. This chain links TRBV27 with TRBJ1-1; D is unresolved. Germline V gene sequence: CDR1 MNHEY, CDR2 SMNVEV (reference sequence). V was trimmed by 3 bases and J by 2 bases, leaving 7 bases between them. This CDR3 has 13 residues. This CDR3 is CASSFVDNTEAFF. The CDR3 bases are TGTGCCAGCAGTTTCGTGGATAACACTGAAGCTTTCTTT.

The sample holds many counts of this clonotype. The chain joins TRBV11-2 to TRBJ2-5; D is ambiguous. This CDR3 has 13 residues. CDR1 is SGHAT and CDR2 is FQNNGV in the germline V gene. Trimming took off 1 base at V and 4 bases at J, with 7 bases between the two ends. The CDR3 sequence is CASSLVRSETQYF. The CDR3 bases are TGTGCCAGCAGCTTAGTGAGGTCAGAGACCCAGTACTTC.

This clonotype has ten or more counts. The gene calls are TRBV6-1 and TRBJ1-6; 11 bases match TRBD1. Germline CDR1 reads MNHNS; CDR2 reads SASEGT. This CDR3 has 18 amino acids. V was pared by 3 bases and J by 1 base, with 5 bases of the junction left unmatched. The chain's CDR3 is CASSDTDRGRSYNSPLHF. Here the CDR3 DNA reads TGTGCCAGCAGTGACACGGACAGGGGGCGTTCCTATAATTCACCCCTCCACTTT.

This clonotype is deemed medium-sized. The V call is TRBV6-2 or TRBV6-3, the J call TRBJ2-1; 10 bases fit TRBD2. With V trimmed by 4 bases and J by 4 bases, 10 bases remained unmatched. Germline-derived CDR1 and CDR2 are MNHEY and SVGEGT. CDR3 size: 17 residues. This CDR3 reads CASSSLVAGGPYNEQFF. The CDR3 bases are TGTGCCAGCAGTTCCCTAGTAGCGGGGGGCCCTTACAATGAGCAGTTCTTC.

This clonotype was seen repeatedly, ten times or more. For the CDR3, the DNA is TGCAGTGCTAGAGATGCTCGTGGCGGGGGGTTCACAGATACGCAGTATTTT. It yields the protein CSARDARGGGFTDTQYF. The chain links TRBV20-1 to TRBJ2-3, with TRBD2 matching 8 bases. Germline CDR1 reads DFQATT; CDR2 reads SNEGSKA (reference sequence). The CDR3 totals 17 residues. V lost 0 bases and J lost 2; bases outside the gene matches: 10.

This clonotype has a handful of counts. This chain joins TRBV4-3 and TRBJ1-1; D gene uncertain. The CDR3 has 17 residues. Between the trimmed V and J ends, which lost 0 bases and 1 base, there was a span of 15 bases. CDR1 is LGHNA, CDR2 YSLEER, per germline. Written as DNA, the CDR3 is TGCGCCAGCAGCCAAGAACGGCAGACGCATACGAACACTGAAGCTTTCTTT. Translating it yields CASSQERQTHTNTEAFF.

The chain recombines TRBV27 with TRBJ1-1; tentative D call: TRBD1 (6 bases). V was pared by 10 bases and J by 3 bases, with 15 bases between. There are 13 residues in the CDR3. CDR1 is MNHEY and CDR2 is SMNVEV in the germline V gene (reference sequence). For the CDR3, the DNA is TGTGCCACCCGGACAGATTTATACACTGAAGCTTTCTTT. Translation: CATRTDLYTEAFF.

CDR3 sequence: CASSEGYTEAFF. The DNA of the CDR3 is TGCGCCAGCAGCGAGGGGTACACTGAAGCTTTCTTT. This chain uses TRBV5-1 with TRBJ1-1; perhaps TRBD1 as D (5 bases). Per the germline V gene, CDR1 is SGHRS and CDR2 is YFSETQ. V lost 4 bases and J lost 3, with 7 bases in between. The CDR3 runs 12 residues.

This clonotype was seen more than once but under ten times. The CDR3 sequence is CASSSDASSYEQYF. CDR3 nucleotide sequence: TGTGCCAGCAGCTCCGATGCCAGCTCCTACGAGCAGTACTTC. The chain recombines TRBV6-4 with TRBJ2-7; no reliable D call. This CDR3 comprises 14 residues. V gave up 6 bases and J gave up 0 bases, with 12 bases separating them. The germline CDR1 and CDR2 sequences are MRHNA and SNTAGT.

In its sample, this clonotype was seen a few times. Germline and junction disagree at one end, which may indicate a read error. The chain employs TRBV27 and TRBJ2-7; D is uncertain. The germline V gene has CDR1 MNHEY and CDR2 SMNVEV (reference sequence). The CDR3 is 8 amino acids. The CDR3 sequence: CASSSWIF. CDR3 sequence (DNA): TGTGCCAGCAGTTCTTGGATCTTC.

This clonotype was found many times. This chain links TRBV7-9 with TRBJ2-3; 10 bases align to TRBD2. Trimming at V came to 3 bases and at J to 3 bases, leaving 15 bases not matched to a gene. The germline V gene has CDR1 SEHNR and CDR2 FQNEAQ (reference sequence). The CDR3 consists of 19 residues. CDR3 in amino acids: CASSLRTSGGVYATDTQYF. DNA for the CDR3: TGTGCCAGCAGCTTGCGGACTAGCGGAGGGGTTTATGCAACAGATACGCAGTATTTT.

This sequence joins TRBV12-5 and TRBJ1-2, with 8 bases matching TRBD1. V lost 4 bases, J lost 7 bases, and 5 bases stayed unmatched. The CDR3 loop spans 13 amino acids. CDR1 is LGHNT and CDR2 is FRNRAP in the germline V gene. CDR3 amino acids: CASGSGQGSGYTF. The CDR3, as DNA: TGTGCTAGTGGTTCCGGACAGGGCTCTGGCTACACCTTC.

The chain employs TRBV11-2 and TRBJ2-3; tentatively, D is TRBD1 or TRBD2 (6 bases each). V lost 5 bases and J lost 9, with 21 bases in between. The CDR3 consists of 15 residues. CDR1 SGHAT and CDR2 FQNNGV come from the germline V gene. DNA for the CDR3: TGTGCCAGCAGCCCCGGCGCCGGGGGCGTGGACACGCAGTATTTT. Translation gives CASSPGAGGVDTQYF.

There are a few counts of this clonotype. This sequence joins TRBV7-6 and TRBJ1-2; tentative D call: TRBD1 (5 bases). The CDR3 runs to 13 residues. Trimming pared 5 bases from V and 6 bases from J, leaving 13 bases between. Germline CDR1 SGHVS, CDR2 FNYEAQ. CDR3 amino acids: CASSLQEGDGYTF. CDR3 in DNA: TGTGCCAGCAGCCTACAGGAAGGGGATGGCTACACCTTC. Full variable domain (rest looked up from reference TRBV7-6 and TRBJ1-2): GAGVSQSPRYKVTKRGQDVALRCDPISGHVSLYWYRQALGQGPEFLTYFNYEAQQDKSGLPNDRFSAERPEGSISTLTIQRTEQRDSAMYRCASSLQEGDGYTFGSGTRLTVV.

The chain couples TRBV15 to TRBJ1-6; TRBD1 matches at 10 bases. This CDR3 is built from 18 residues. Germline-derived CDR1 and CDR2 are LNHNV and YYDKDF (reference sequence). After removal of 3 bases from V and 4 bases from J, the junction contained 9 bases not matched to a gene. CDR3 sequence reads: CATSRRRQGASYNSPLHF. The CDR3 DNA reads as TGTGCCACCAGCAGGCGTAGACAGGGGGCATCGTATAATTCACCCCTCCACTTT.

This clonotype has at least ten counts. The chain links TRBV10-1 to TRBJ2-2; D is undetermined. Trimming cost V 2 bases and J 6 bases, with 4 bases left between them. Germline CDR1 and CDR2: WNHNN and SYGVQD (reference sequence). There are 12 residues in the CDR3. Here the CDR3 reads CASSERAGELFF. The CDR3 DNA follows: TGCGCCAGCAGTGAGAGGGCCGGGGAGCTGTTTTTT.

This clonotype occurred many times. The J gene is TRBJ2-7, the V gene TRBV2; 10 nucleotides agree with TRBD1. This CDR3 has 13 amino acids. Germline values: CDR1 SNHLY, CDR2 FYNNEI. Germline trimming cut 9 bases from V and 2 bases from J; bases unmatched to any gene: 4. The CDR3 is CASSGQGTYEQYF. The DNA for the CDR3 is TGTGCCAGTTCGGGACAGGGGACCTACGAGCAGTACTTC.

The chain couples TRBV10-3 to TRBJ1-6; no firm D call. The CDR3 is made up of 14 amino acids. Trimming removed 3 bases from V and 7 bases from J, with 10 bases in between. Germline values: CDR1 ENHRY, CDR2 SYGVKD. CDR3 DNA sequence: TGTGCCATCAGTGAAGGGAATGTCAATTCACCCCTCCACTTT. This sequence encodes CAISEGNVNSPLHF.

In its sample, this clonotype was seen many times. CDR3 sequence reads: CASSLATPKVEQFF. CDR3 sequence (DNA): TGTGCCAGCAGCTTAGCGACGCCGAAGGTTGAGCAGTTCTTC. V is TRBV7-9 and J is TRBJ2-1; D not resolved. The CDR3 has 14 residues. Germline lookup yields CDR1 SEHNR and CDR2 FQNEAQ (reference sequence). The V end lost 0 bases, the J end lost 9 bases, and 12 bases lay between the germline ends.

Ten or more counts support this clonotype. V gene TRBV27 combines with J gene TRBJ2-7; D is ambiguous. Trimming pared 3 bases from V and 2 bases from J, leaving 8 bases between. The CDR3 consists of 13 residues. CDR1 and CDR2 from the germline V gene are MNHEY and SMNVEV (reference sequence). The CDR3 sequence: CASSFGRPYEQYF. CDR3 coding DNA: TGTGCCAGCAGTTTCGGGCGGCCCTACGAGCAGTACTTC.

This clonotype was detected a few times. The gene calls are TRBV4-3 and TRBJ1-2; no clear D. This CDR3 is 14 amino acids long. The germline gives CDR1 LGHNA, CDR2 YSLEER. Trimming took off 0 bases at V and 0 bases at J, with 5 bases between the two ends. CDR3 residues: CASSQDMANYGYTF. The CDR3 DNA is TGCGCCAGCAGCCAAGACATGGCTAACTATGGCTACACCTTC.

In its sample, this clonotype was seen many times. The chain is built from TRBV10-2 and TRBJ2-7; TRBD1 matches at 8 bases. The CDR3 has 14 residues. In germline, CDR1 is WSHSY, CDR2 SAAADI. The V gene end was trimmed by 6 bases and the J gene end by 2 bases; junction bases not matched to a gene: 6. DNA of the CDR3: TGCGCCAGCAGGGTACAGGGGGTCACCTACGAGCAGTACTTC. Encoded protein: CASRVQGVTYEQYF.

This clonotype appeared a few times. This sequence joins TRBV7-2 and TRBJ2-3; 10 bases map to TRBD2. Germline loops: CDR1 SGHTA, CDR2 FQGNSA. The CDR3 length is 17 residues. After removal of 5 bases from V and 5 bases from J, the junction contained 13 bases not matched to a gene. The DNA for the CDR3 is TGTGCCAGCAGCGAGAGAGCGGGGGGGCATCTTCGAGATACGCAGTATTTT. Translating gives CASSERAGGHLRDTQYF.

This clonotype was seen more than once but under ten times. The rearrangement links TRBV6-5 to TRBJ2-3; 8 nucleotides agree with TRBD2. After removal of 2 bases from V and 0 bases from J, the junction contained 4 bases not matched to a gene. The CDR3 totals 16 residues. CDR1 MNHEY and CDR2 SVGAGI come from the germline V gene. CDR3 in amino acids: CASSYQQRGSTDTQYF. In DNA, the CDR3 is TGTGCCAGCAGTTACCAGCAGCGGGGGAGCACAGATACGCAGTATTTT.

Here the CDR3 reads CASSFVEGGELFF. The CDR3 DNA reads as TGTGCCAGCAGCTTCGTGGAGGGCGGGGAGCTGTTTTTT. This rearrangement joins TRBV11-2 to TRBJ2-2, with a tentative D call TRBD2 (6 bases). V shed 3 bases and J shed 7 bases, with 9 bases lying between them. This CDR3 contains 13 residues. Germline V CDR1 and CDR2: SGHAT, FQNNGV.

V and J are TRBV12-3 or TRBV12-4 and TRBJ2-2, with D maybe TRBD2 (5 bases). Between the trimmed V and J ends, which lost 6 bases and 6 bases, there was a span of 14 bases. This CDR3 spans 14 amino acids. The CDR3 region is CASRPGRRPGELFF. CDR3 nucleotides: TGTGCCAGCAGACCGGGTCGGAGGCCCGGGGAGCTGTTTTTT.

This clonotype was counted ten times or more. The chain recombines TRBV7-2 with TRBJ1-2; D not resolved. CDR3 length equals 17 residues. The V and J ends lost 4 bases and 4 bases respectively, with 22 bases between them. The germline CDR1 and CDR2 sequences are SGHTA and FQGNSA. The CDR3 loop reads CASSSRPPGSTLYGYTF. The CDR3 region has the DNA TGTGCCAGCAGCTCCCGACCGCCCGGAAGCACTCTCTATGGCTACACCTTC.